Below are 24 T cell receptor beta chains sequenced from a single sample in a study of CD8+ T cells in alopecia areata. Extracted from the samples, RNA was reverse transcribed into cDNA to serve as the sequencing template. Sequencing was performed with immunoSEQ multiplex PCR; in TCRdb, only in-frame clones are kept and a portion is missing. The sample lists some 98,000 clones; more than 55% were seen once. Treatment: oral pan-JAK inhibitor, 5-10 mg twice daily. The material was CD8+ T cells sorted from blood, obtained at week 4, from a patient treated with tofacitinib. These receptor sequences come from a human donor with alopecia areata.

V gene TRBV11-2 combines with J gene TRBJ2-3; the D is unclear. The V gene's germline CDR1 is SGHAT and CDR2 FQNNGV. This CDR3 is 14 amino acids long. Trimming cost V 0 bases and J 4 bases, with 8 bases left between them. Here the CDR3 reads CASSLDGLSDTQYF. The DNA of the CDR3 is TGTGCCAGCAGCTTAGATGGTTTATCAGATACGCAGTATTTT.

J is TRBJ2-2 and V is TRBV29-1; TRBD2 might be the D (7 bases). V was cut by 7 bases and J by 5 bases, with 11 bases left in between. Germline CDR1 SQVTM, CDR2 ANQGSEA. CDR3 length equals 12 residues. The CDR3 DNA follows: TGCAGCGCTAAGGGGGGGACCGGGGAGCTGTTTTTT. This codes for CSAKGGTGELFF.

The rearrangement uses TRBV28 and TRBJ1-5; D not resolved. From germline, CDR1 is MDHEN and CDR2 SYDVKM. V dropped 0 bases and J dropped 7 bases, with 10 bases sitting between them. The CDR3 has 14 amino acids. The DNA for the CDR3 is TGTGCCAGCAGTTTATGGGTAGGGCAGCAGCCCCAGCATTTT. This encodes CASSLWVGQQPQHF.

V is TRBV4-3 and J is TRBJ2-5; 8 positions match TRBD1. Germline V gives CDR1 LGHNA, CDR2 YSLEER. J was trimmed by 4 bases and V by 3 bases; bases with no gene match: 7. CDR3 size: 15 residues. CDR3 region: CASSQSTGGAETQYF. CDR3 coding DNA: TGCGCCAGCAGCCAGTCAACAGGGGGAGCAGAGACCCAGTACTTC.

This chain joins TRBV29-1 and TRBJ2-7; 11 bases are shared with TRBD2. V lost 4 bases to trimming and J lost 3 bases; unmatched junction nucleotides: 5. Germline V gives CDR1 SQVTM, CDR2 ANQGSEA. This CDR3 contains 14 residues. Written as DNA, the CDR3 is TGCAGCGTTGCACTAGCGGGGGCGAGCTACGAGCAGTACTTC. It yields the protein CSVALAGASYEQYF.

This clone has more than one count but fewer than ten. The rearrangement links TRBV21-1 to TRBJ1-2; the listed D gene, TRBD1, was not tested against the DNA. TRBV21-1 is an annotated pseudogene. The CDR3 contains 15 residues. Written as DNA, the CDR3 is TGTGCCAGCAGCAGCCCCTCAGGGGGCGAGTATGGCTACACCTTC. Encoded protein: CASSSPSGGEYGYTF.

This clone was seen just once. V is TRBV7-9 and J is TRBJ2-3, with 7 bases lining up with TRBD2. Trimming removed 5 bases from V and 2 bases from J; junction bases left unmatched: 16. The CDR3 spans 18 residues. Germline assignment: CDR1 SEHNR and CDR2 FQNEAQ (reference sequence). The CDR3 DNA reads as TGTGCCAGCAGCCGAATCGCCACCGGGACTATCTTCACAGATACGCAGTATTTT. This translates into CASSRIATGTIFTDTQYF.

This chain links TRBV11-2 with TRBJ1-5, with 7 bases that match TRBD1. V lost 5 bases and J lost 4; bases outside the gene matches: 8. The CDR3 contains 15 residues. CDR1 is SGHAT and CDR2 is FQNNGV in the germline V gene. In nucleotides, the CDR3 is TGTGCCAGCAGCCCCGGGACAGTTCCTAATCAGCCCCAGCATTTT. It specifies CASSPGTVPNQPQHF.

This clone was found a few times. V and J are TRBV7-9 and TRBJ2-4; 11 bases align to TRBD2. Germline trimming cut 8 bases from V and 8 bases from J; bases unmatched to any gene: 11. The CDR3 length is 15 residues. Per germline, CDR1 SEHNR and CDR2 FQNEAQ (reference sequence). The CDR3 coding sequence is TGTGCCAGCGGCACCTCTAGCGGGGGGCGAGACATTCAGTACTTC. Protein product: CASGTSSGGRDIQYF. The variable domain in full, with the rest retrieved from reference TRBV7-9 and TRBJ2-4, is DTGVSQNPRHKITKRGQNVTFRCDPISEHNRLYWYRQTLGQGPEFLTYFQNEAQLEKSRLLSDRFSAERPKGSFSTLEIQRTEQGDSAMYLCASGTSSGGRDIQYFGAGTRLSVL.

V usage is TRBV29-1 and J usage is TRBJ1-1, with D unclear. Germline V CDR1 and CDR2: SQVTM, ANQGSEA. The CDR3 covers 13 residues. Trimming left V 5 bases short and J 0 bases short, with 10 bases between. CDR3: CSVIRLMNTEAFF. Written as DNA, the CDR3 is TGCAGCGTTATTCGGCTAATGAACACTGAAGCTTTCTTT.

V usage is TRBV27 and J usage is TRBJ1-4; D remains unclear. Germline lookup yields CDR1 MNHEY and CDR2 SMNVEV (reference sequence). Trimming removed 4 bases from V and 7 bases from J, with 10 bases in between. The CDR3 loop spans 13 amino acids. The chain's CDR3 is CASSYGRSEKLFF. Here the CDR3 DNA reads TGTGCCAGCAGTTACGGACGAAGTGAAAAACTGTTTTTT.

The DNA of the CDR3 is TGTGCCAGCAGTTTAGGGGCTAGCGGACACTACGAGCAGTACTTC. As protein: CASSLGASGHYEQYF. The genes are TRBV27 and TRBJ2-7; 7 bases align to TRBD2. CDR3 length equals 15 residues. Germline CDR1 and CDR2: MNHEY and SMNVEV (reference sequence). After removal of 2 bases from V and 3 bases from J, the junction contained 7 bases not matched to a gene.

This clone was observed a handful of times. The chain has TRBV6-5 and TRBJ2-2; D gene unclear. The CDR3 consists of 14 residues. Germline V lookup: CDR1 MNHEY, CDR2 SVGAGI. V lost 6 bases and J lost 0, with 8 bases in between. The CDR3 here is CASSWGPNTGELFF. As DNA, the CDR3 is TGTGCCAGCAGCTGGGGTCCGAACACCGGGGAGCTGTTTTTT.

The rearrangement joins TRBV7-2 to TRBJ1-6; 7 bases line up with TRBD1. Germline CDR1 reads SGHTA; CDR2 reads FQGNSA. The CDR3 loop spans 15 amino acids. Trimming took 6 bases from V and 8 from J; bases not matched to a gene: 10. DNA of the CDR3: TGTGCCAGCAGACAAACAGGGGTCGGGGATTCACCCCTCCACTTT. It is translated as CASRQTGVGDSPLHF.

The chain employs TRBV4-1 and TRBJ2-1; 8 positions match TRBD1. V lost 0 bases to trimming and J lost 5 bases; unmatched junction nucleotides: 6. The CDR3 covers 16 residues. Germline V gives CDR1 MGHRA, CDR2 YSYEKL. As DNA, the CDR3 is TGCGCCAGCAGCCAAGATCCCAGGGGGCTCGACAATGAGCAGTTCTTC. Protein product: CASSQDPRGLDNEQFF.

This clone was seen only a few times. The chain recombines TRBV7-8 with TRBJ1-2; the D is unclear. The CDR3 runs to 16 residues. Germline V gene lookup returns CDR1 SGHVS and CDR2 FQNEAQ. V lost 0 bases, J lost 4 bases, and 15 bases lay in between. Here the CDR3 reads CASSLAVVPRTYGYTF. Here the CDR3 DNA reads TGTGCCAGCAGCTTAGCGGTGGTACCTCGGACCTATGGCTACACCTTC.

The CDR3 DNA reads as TGTGCCTGGAGTGTACAGGATGAGCAGTTCTTC. Translation gives CAWSVQDEQFF. The rearrangement joins TRBV30 to TRBJ2-1; D is possibly TRBD1 (5 bases). Germline CDR1 is GTSNPN and CDR2 is SVGIG (reference sequence). V was clipped by 0 bases and J by 8 bases, with 5 bases between them. The length of the CDR3 is 11 residues.

The CDR3 here is CASSLAQATYEQYF. The DNA for the CDR3 is TGTGCCAGCAGCTTAGCGCAGGCCACCTACGAGCAGTACTTC. This chain links TRBV7-9 with TRBJ2-7; D remains unclear. Germline values: CDR1 SEHNR, CDR2 FQNEAQ (reference sequence). The CDR3 has 14 amino acids. V lost 0 bases and J lost 2, with 8 bases in between.

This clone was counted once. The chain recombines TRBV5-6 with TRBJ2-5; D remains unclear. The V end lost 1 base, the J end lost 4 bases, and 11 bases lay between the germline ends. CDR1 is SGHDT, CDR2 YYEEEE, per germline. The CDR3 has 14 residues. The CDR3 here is CASSLRRRTETQYF. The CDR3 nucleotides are TGTGCCAGCAGCTTGCGACGCCGAACAGAGACCCAGTACTTC. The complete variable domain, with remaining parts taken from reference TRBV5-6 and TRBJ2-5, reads DAGVTQSPTHLIKTRGQQVTLRCSPKSGHDTVSWYQQALGQGPQFIFQYYEEEERQRGNFPDRFSGHQFPNYSSELNVNALLLGDSALYLCASSLRRRTETQYFGPGTRLLVL.

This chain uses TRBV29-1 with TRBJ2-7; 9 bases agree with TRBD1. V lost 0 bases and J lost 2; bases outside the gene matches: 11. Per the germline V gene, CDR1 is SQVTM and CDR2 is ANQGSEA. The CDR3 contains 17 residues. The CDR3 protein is CSVEDPTGTGSPYEQYF. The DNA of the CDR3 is TGCAGCGTTGAAGACCCCACCGGGACAGGGAGTCCCTACGAGCAGTACTTC.

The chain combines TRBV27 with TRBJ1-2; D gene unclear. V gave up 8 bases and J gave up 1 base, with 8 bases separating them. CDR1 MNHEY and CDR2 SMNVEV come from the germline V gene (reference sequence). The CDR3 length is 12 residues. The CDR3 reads CASGGRNYGYTF. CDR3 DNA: TGTGCCAGCGGAGGACGTAACTATGGCTACACCTTC.

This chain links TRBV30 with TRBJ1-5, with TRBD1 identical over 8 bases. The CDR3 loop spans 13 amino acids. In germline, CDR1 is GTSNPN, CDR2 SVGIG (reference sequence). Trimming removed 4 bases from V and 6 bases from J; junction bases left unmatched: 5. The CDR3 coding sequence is TGTGCCTGGAAGGGGACAGGCGGTCAGCCCCAGCATTTT. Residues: CAWKGTGGQPQHF.

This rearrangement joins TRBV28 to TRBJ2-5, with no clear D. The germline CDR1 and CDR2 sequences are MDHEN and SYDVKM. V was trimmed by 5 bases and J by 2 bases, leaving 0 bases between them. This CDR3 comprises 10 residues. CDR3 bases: TGTGCCAGCAGTCAAGAGACCCAGTACTTC. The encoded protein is CASSQETQYF.

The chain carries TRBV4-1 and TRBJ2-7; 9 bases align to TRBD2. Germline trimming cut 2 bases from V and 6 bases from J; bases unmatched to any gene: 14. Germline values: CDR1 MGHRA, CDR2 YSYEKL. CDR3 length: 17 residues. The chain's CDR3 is CASSQTQLGGRASEQYF. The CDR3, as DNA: TGCGCCAGCAGCCAAACCCAGCTCGGCGGGAGGGCCTCCGAGCAGTACTTC.